This T cell receptor beta chain is drawn from a study of blood T cell repertoires in COVID-19. Study as a whole: Samples representing acute and convalescent COVID-19 were sourced from the United States, Italy and Spain. PBMCs, B-cell-depleted T cells, or T cells provided the cDNA or gDNA that made up the material.

Followed longitudinally, the Seattle patients had been enrolled during active infection. Source study methods: Estimation of nucleated cell counts relied on the amplification of reference gene primers. Profiled with immunoSEQ multiplex PCR; TCRdb holds only in-frame clones, not every one. D and trimming were read from the DNA, whereas the V and J calls and clone size are those reported in that table. This table holds about 300,000 clones, 91% found once. This TCR was sampled from a woman in her 30s with COVID-19, enrolled during active disease. The sequencing input was peripheral blood.

CDR3 sequence reads: CASSGHVGGLTQFF. CDR3 DNA: TGTGCCAGCAGTGGACACGTAGGAGGGCTAACGCAGTTCTTC. The genes are TRBV2 and TRBJ2-1, with D possibly being TRBD2 (6 bases). The V end lost 4 bases, the J end lost 12 bases, and 19 bases lay between the germline ends. The CDR3 consists of 14 residues. The germline gives CDR1 SNHLY, CDR2 FYNNEI.